One sample yielded the 29 T cell receptor beta chains listed below, sequenced in a study of shared clonotypes between healthy human individuals (dated by TCRdb to about 2020). Receptor amplification or capture employed the immunoSEQ multiplex PCR assay. TCRdb took over this immuneACCESS table, retaining in-frame rearrangements with V and J assigned. Such tables are incomplete; in checked studies, under half of the missing clones stem from an unresolved V gene, and the remainder is unexplained. The sample profile shows under 1,100,000 clones; approximately 70% of them were found once. About 1.5% of the sample is taken by the ten largest. The sample taken for sequencing was memory CD4+ T cells sorted from blood. The sample's cell subset or site label is to be understood as: CD45RA-negative fraction. Source of these receptors: a man aged 18 to 29 in good health.

CDR3 nucleotides: TGCAGCGTTGCCAGGGGAGGCAATGAGCAGTTCTTC. The encoded protein is CSVARGGNEQFF. The rearrangement links TRBV29-1 to TRBJ2-1, with D perhaps being TRBD1 or TRBD2 (6 bases each). Trimming cost V 4 bases and J 6 bases, with 10 bases left between them. Germline CDR1 and CDR2: SQVTM and ANQGSEA. The CDR3 spans 12 residues.

J is TRBJ1-3 and V is TRBV6-1; no reliable D call. The length of the CDR3 is 15 residues. The V end lost 8 bases, the J end lost 4 bases, and 18 bases lay between the germline ends. Per germline, CDR1 MNHNS and CDR2 SASEGT. CDR3 sequence (DNA): TGTGCCAGCCAAATAGGACTACTCTCCGGAAACACCATATATTTT. It yields the protein CASQIGLLSGNTIYF.

Turning to this clone: At the DNA level, this CDR3 is encoded by other sequences in the same sample as well. This sequence joins TRBV5-1 and TRBJ1-5, with TRBD1 matching 8 bases. V gave up 0 bases and J gave up 4 bases; unmatched junction bases: 3. Per germline, CDR1 SGHRS and CDR2 YFSETQ. The CDR3 is 15 amino acids. As DNA, the CDR3 is TGCGCCAGCAGCTTGGACGGGACAGGAAATCAGCCCCAGCATTTT. It codes for CASSLDGTGNQPQHF. Combining the CDR3 with reference TRBV5-1 and TRBJ1-5 gives the whole variable domain KAGVTQTPRYLIKTRGQQVTLSCSPISGHRSVSWYQQTPGQGLQFLFEYFSETQRNKGNFPGRFSGRQFSNSRSEMNVSTLELGDSALYLCASSLDGTGNQPQHFGDGTRLSIL.

Here the CDR3 reads CASSQLPLETQYF. For the CDR3, the DNA is TGCGCCAGCAGCCAACTACCGCTAGAGACCCAGTACTTC. This rearrangement joins TRBV4-1 to TRBJ2-5, with D uncertain. The V and J ends lost 2 bases and 4 bases respectively, with 8 bases between them. Germline CDR1 reads MGHRA; CDR2 reads YSYEKL. The CDR3 runs to 13 residues.

Turning to this clone: Additional DNA sequences in this sample encode the identical CDR3. The chain recombines TRBV19 with TRBJ1-5; a possible D gene is TRBD1 (5 bases). The V end was cut by 5 bases, the J end by 5 bases, with 10 bases between. CDR1 is LNHDA and CDR2 is SQIVND in the germline V gene (reference sequence). The CDR3 is 13 amino acids. The DNA for the CDR3 is TGTGCCAGTAGTGGGACCGGGGATCAGCCCCAGCATTTT. Protein: CASSGTGDQPQHF.

About this clone itself: In the same sample, other DNA sequences code for this CDR3. The V gene is TRBV5-1, the J gene TRBJ2-2, with TRBD1 matching 7 bases. This CDR3 region has 14 residues. With V trimmed by 0 bases and J by 4 bases, 0 bases remained unmatched. CDR1 and CDR2 from the germline V gene are SGHRS and YFSETQ. CDR3 in DNA: TGCGCCAGCAGCTTGGGACAGGGCACCGGGGAGCTGTTTTTT. Translated: CASSLGQGTGELFF.

J is TRBJ2-1 and V is TRBV9; the match to TRBD1 covers 9 bases. Losses at the gene ends were 0 bases for V and 1 base for J; bases not matched to a gene: 5. This CDR3 has 17 residues. CDR1 is SGDLS, CDR2 YYNGEE, per germline. CDR3 sequence: CASSVGGGQGSYNEQFF. The CDR3, as DNA: TGTGCCAGCAGCGTAGGAGGGGGACAGGGTTCCTACAATGAGCAGTTCTTC.

This clone was picked up a small number of times. The genes are TRBV30 and TRBJ1-2; D is unclear. The CDR3 runs to 11 residues. The V gene lost 4 bases and the J gene lost 8 bases, with 11 bases spanning the gap. CDR1 and CDR2 from the germline V gene are GTSNPN and SVGIG (reference sequence). CDR3 in DNA: TGTGCCTGGACGTGGGCTCGCGGCTACACCTTC. Protein sequence: CAWTWARGYTF. The full variable domain, with the rest looked up from reference TRBV30 and TRBJ1-2, is SQTIHQWPATLVQPVGSPLSLECTVEGTSNPNLYWYRQAAGRGLQLLFYSVGIGQISSEVPQNLSASRPQDRQFILSSKKLLLSDSGFYLCAWTWARGYTFGSGTRLTVV.

CDR3 in DNA: TGCGCCAGCAGCCCACCCGGAGGACCACCGGAGACCCAGTACTTC. Amino acid sequence: CASSPPGGPPETQYF. This rearrangement joins TRBV5-1 to TRBJ2-5; a weak D match, TRBD2 (5 bases). CDR3 size: 15 residues. V gave up 4 bases and J gave up 5 bases, with 18 bases separating them. CDR1 is SGHRS and CDR2 is YFSETQ in the germline V gene.

The chain joins TRBV6-6 to TRBJ2-5; 7 bases line up with TRBD1. CDR1 and CDR2 (germline): MNHNY, SVGAGI (reference sequence). The CDR3 length is 15 residues. Trimming at V came to 10 bases and at J to 5 bases, leaving 16 bases not matched to a gene. Written as DNA, the CDR3 is TGTGCCACCAAAAGGGGACAGCTACCCCAGGAGACCCAGTACTTC. Protein sequence: CATKRGQLPQETQYF.

The chain carries TRBV29-1 and TRBJ2-2, with unresolved D. V lost 6 bases, J lost 6 bases, and 8 bases lay in between. The CDR3 is 11 residues long. Germline CDR1 SQVTM, CDR2 ANQGSEA. CDR3 in DNA: TGCAGCGTCAGTGGGGCCGGGGAGCTGTTTTTT. It yields the protein CSVSGAGELFF.

This chain links TRBV4-3 with TRBJ2-7; TRBD1 or TRBD2 may be the D gene (5 bases each). V lost 4 bases to trimming and J lost 4 bases, with 14 bases between them. Germline CDR1 reads LGHNA; CDR2 reads YSLEER. The CDR3 has 14 amino acids. In DNA, the CDR3 is TGCGCCAGCAGCCCCGAAATGGGACGGTACGAGCAGTACTTC. The encoded protein is CASSPEMGRYEQYF.

This clone appeared a few times. This sequence joins TRBV7-2 and TRBJ2-2; 7 bases align to TRBD1. The CDR3 spans 15 residues. The germline CDR1 and CDR2 sequences are SGHTA and FQGNSA. The V gene end was trimmed by 5 bases and the J gene end by 1 base; junction bases not matched to a gene: 4. The chain's CDR3 is CASSTRQGNTGELFF. CDR3 in DNA: TGTGCCAGCAGCACCAGACAGGGGAACACCGGGGAGCTGTTTTTT.

This chain connects TRBV6-4 to TRBJ2-5; possible D gene TRBD1, 7 bases. Germline CDR1 is MRHNA and CDR2 is SNTAGT. Trimming stripped 3 bases from V and 4 bases from J, with 15 bases between. CDR3 length: 15 residues. CDR3 coding DNA: TGTGCCAGCAGTGATTTCCAGGGGGGAATAGAGACCCAGTACTTC. Translated, it gives CASSDFQGGIETQYF.

The rearrangement links TRBV28 to TRBJ1-5; 7 bases align to TRBD1. Germline V gene sequence: CDR1 MDHEN, CDR2 SYDVKM. This CDR3 is 15 amino acids long. The junction had 8 bases not matched to a gene; V was cut back by 6 bases and J by 3 bases. CDR3 protein: CASRGGTVFNQPQHF. The CDR3 nucleotides read TGTGCCAGCAGGGGGGGGACAGTGTTCAATCAGCCCCAGCATTTT. The variable domain in full, with the rest retrieved from reference TRBV28 and TRBJ1-5, is DVKVTQSSRYLVKRTGEKVFLECVQDMDHENMFWYRQDPGLGLRLIYFSYDVKMKEKGDIPEGYSVSREKKERFSLILESASTNQTSMYLCASRGGTVFNQPQHFGDGTRLSIL.

The CDR3 here is CASSKFIAGELAKNIQYF. CDR3 coding DNA: TGTGCCAGCAGCAAATTTATAGCGGGAGAACTAGCCAAAAACATTCAGTACTTC. The chain uses TRBV5-6 and TRBJ2-4; 9 nucleotides line up with TRBD2. V dropped 4 bases and J dropped 0; count of bases not matched to a gene: 11. The CDR3 is made up of 18 amino acids. The germline V gene encodes CDR1 SGHDT and CDR2 YYEEEE.

J is TRBJ2-5 and V is TRBV5-1, with unresolved D. Germline-derived CDR1 and CDR2 are SGHRS and YFSETQ. Trimming pared 2 bases from V and 2 bases from J, leaving 7 bases between. This CDR3 spans 13 amino acids. CDR3 DNA sequence: TGCGCCAGCAGCTTCGGACCACAAGAGACCCAGTACTTC. Translation gives CASSFGPQETQYF.

This chain links TRBV9 with TRBJ2-3, with 7 bases fitting TRBD2. Germline V lookup: CDR1 SGDLS, CDR2 YYNGEE. The J segment lost 10 bases and the V segment lost 0 bases, leaving 11 bases of the junction unmatched. There are 15 residues in the CDR3. CDR3 DNA: TGTGCCAGCAGCGTAGATGCATGGGAGGGCGAATCGCAGTATTTT. Translating gives CASSVDAWEGESQYF. The full variable domain, rest sourced from reference TRBV9 and TRBJ2-3, is DSGVTQTPKHLITATGQRVTLRCSPRSGDLSVYWYQQSLDQGLQFLIQYYNGEERAKGNILERFSAQQFPDLHSELNLSSLELGDSALYFCASSVDAWEGESQYFGPGTRLTVL.

There are a few counts of this clone. V gene TRBV10-1 combines with J gene TRBJ1-5; D call uncertain. CDR3 length: 15 residues. The V end was cut by 7 bases, the J end by 3 bases, with 16 bases between. Germline-derived CDR1 and CDR2 are WNHNN and SYGVQD (reference sequence). The CDR3 is CASNRKARSNQPQHF. The CDR3 region has the DNA TGCGCCAGCAATAGAAAAGCTAGATCCAATCAGCCCCAGCATTTT.

The chain combines TRBV5-6 with TRBJ1-2; TRBD1 matches at 7 bases. Germline CDR1 is SGHDT and CDR2 is YYEEEE. The ends lost 0 bases at V and 3 bases at J; junction bases unmatched: 5. The length of the CDR3 is 15 residues. Here the CDR3 DNA reads TGTGCCAGCAGCTTGGGACGACAGGGTGACTATGGCTACACCTTC. It yields the protein CASSLGRQGDYGYTF.

The V and J genes are TRBV10-3 and TRBJ1-6; the D gene is possibly TRBD1 (5 bases). The CDR3 loop spans 16 amino acids. The V gene's germline CDR1 is ENHRY and CDR2 SYGVKD. Trimming pared 3 bases from V and 6 bases from J, leaving 15 bases between. The CDR3 bases are TGTGCCATCAGTGAAAAGAGGGGCGCCGTTAATTCACCCCTCCACTTT. Protein sequence: CAISEKRGAVNSPLHF.

The DNA of the CDR3 is TGCGCCAGCAGCCCTCACTCGCAGGGGGCGACTGAAGCTTTCTTT. Translation gives CASSPHSQGATEAFF. This chain connects TRBV5-1 to TRBJ1-1; 8 positions match TRBD1. This CDR3 region has 15 residues. Looked up from germline, CDR1 is SGHRS and CDR2 is YFSETQ. V was clipped by 4 bases and J by 5 bases; unmatched bases: 10.

The chain combines TRBV9 with TRBJ1-3, with 8 nucleotides matching TRBD1. The CDR3 loop spans 16 amino acids. The J segment lost 2 bases and the V segment lost 1 base, leaving 5 bases of the junction unmatched. The germline V gene encodes CDR1 SGDLS and CDR2 YYNGEE. The CDR3 spells CASSVLAGGPGNTIYF. CDR3 nucleotides: TGTGCCAGCAGCGTACTTGCAGGGGGCCCTGGAAACACCATATATTTT.

The chain couples TRBV5-6 to TRBJ2-3, with D hard to call. This CDR3 has 13 residues. Per the germline V gene, CDR1 is SGHDT and CDR2 is YYEEEE. The germline V and J ends were trimmed by 5 bases and 6 bases, with 13 bases remaining between them. As DNA, the CDR3 is TGTGCCAGCAGTTATAATACTCAGGATACGCAGTATTTT. Translating gives CASSYNTQDTQYF. The full variable domain, with the rest looked up from reference TRBV5-6 and TRBJ2-3, is DAGVTQSPTHLIKTRGQQVTLRCSPKSGHDTVSWYQQALGQGPQFIFQYYEEEERQRGNFPDRFSGHQFPNYSSELNVNALLLGDSALYLCASSYNTQDTQYFGPGTRLTVL.

The chain is built from TRBV4-3 and TRBJ2-5; D possibly corresponds to TRBD1 (6 bases). CDR1 and CDR2 (germline): LGHNA, YSLEER. This CDR3 is 14 amino acids long. The V and J ends lost 3 bases and 1 base respectively, with 9 bases between them. The DNA of the CDR3 is TGCGCCAGCAGCCATTCAGGGGTCCAAGAGACCCAGTACTTC. It is translated as CASSHSGVQETQYF.

The CDR3 DNA is TGTGCCAGCAGCCTCGACCGGGGGACGGCCGCCGAGCAGTACTTC. It yields the protein CASSLDRGTAAEQYF. The chain has TRBV11-2 and TRBJ2-7; D may be TRBD2 (6 bases). The CDR3 spans 15 residues. Germline assignment: CDR1 SGHAT and CDR2 FQNNGV. V lost 5 bases to trimming and J lost 6 bases, with 20 bases between them. Complete variable domain (other parts from reference TRBV11-2 and TRBJ2-7): EAGVAQSPRYKIIEKRQSVAFWCNPISGHATLYWYQQILGQGPKLLIQFQNNGVVDDSQLPKDRFSAERLKGVDSTLKIQPAKLEDSAVYLCASSLDRGTAAEQYFGPGTRLTVT.

This clone was seen once. V is TRBV6-6 and J is TRBJ1-1; 8 nucleotides match TRBD1. Unmatched junction bases numbered 13, after V lost 6 bases and J lost 7 bases. There are 15 residues in the CDR3. The germline gives CDR1 MNHNY, CDR2 SVGAGI (reference sequence). The CDR3: CASSQVTGGLGEAFF. CDR3 DNA: TGTGCCAGCAGCCAAGTAACAGGGGGGTTGGGTGAAGCTTTCTTT.

The chain has TRBV30 and TRBJ2-2; either TRBD1 or TRBD2 may supply D (5 bases each). Germline loops: CDR1 GTSNPN, CDR2 SVGIG (reference sequence). Deletions cut 4 bases from V and 5 bases from J, with 11 bases between. The CDR3 has 13 amino acids. CDR3 sequence (DNA): TGTGCCTGGACAGGGTGGAGGACCGGGGAGCTGTTTTTT. Its translation: CAWTGWRTGELFF.

The gene calls are TRBV29-1 and TRBJ2-2; D may be TRBD2 (6 bases). Trimming removed 6 bases from V and 2 bases from J, with 10 bases in between. CDR1 is SQVTM and CDR2 is ANQGSEA in the germline V gene. The CDR3 has 13 amino acids. CDR3 loop: CSVRELNTGELFF. CDR3 DNA: TGCAGCGTCCGGGAGCTCAACACCGGGGAGCTGTTTTTT.